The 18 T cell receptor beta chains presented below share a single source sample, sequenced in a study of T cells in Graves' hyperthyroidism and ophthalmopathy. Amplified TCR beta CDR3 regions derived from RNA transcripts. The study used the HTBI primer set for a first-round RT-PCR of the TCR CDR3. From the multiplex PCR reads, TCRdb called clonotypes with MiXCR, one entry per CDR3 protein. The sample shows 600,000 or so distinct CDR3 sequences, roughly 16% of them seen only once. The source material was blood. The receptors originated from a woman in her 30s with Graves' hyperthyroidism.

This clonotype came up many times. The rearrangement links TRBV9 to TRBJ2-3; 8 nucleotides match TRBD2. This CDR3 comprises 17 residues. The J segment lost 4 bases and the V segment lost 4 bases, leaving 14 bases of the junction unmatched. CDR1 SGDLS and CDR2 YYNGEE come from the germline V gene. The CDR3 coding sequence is TGTGCCAGCAGCACTGGACCGGGACTAGTGATCGCAGATACGCAGTATTTT. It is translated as CASSTGPGLVIADTQYF.

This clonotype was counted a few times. This CDR3 is CAWRTGGPTGELFF. The CDR3 bases are TGTGCCTGGCGGACAGGGGGCCCCACCGGGGAGCTGTTTTTT. The chain employs TRBV30 and TRBJ2-2; 11 bases align to TRBD1. Germline CDR1 reads GTSNPN; CDR2 reads SVGIG (reference sequence). The CDR3 runs 14 residues. V lost 5 bases, J lost 4 bases, and 3 bases stayed unmatched.

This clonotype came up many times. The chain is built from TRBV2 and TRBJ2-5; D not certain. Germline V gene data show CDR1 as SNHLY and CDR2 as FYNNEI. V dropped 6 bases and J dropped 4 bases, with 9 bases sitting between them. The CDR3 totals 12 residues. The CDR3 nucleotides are TGTGCCAGCAGCTACGTAATAGAGACCCAGTACTTC. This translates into CASSYVIETQYF.

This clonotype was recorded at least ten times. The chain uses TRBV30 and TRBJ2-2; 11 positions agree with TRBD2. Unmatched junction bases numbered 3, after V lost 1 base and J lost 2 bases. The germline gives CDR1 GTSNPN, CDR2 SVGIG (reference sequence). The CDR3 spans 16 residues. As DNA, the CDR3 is TGTGCCTGGAGTGGACTAGCGGGACTTAACACCGGGGAGCTGTTTTTT. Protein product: CAWSGLAGLNTGELFF.

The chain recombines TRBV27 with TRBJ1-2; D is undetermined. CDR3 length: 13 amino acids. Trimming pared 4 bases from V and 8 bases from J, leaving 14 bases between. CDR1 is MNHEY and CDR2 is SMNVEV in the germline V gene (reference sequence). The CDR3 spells CASSYKGISGYTF. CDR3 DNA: TGTGCCAGCAGTTACAAGGGCATAAGCGGCTACACCTTC.

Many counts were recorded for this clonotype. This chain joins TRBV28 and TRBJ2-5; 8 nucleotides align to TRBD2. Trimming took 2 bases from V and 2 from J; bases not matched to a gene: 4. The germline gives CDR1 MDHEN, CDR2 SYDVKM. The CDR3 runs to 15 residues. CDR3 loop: CASSLLAGLQETQYF. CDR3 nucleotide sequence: TGTGCCAGCAGTTTACTAGCGGGCCTTCAAGAGACCCAGTACTTC. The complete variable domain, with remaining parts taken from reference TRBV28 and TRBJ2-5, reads DVKVTQSSRYLVKRTGEKVFLECVQDMDHENMFWYRQDPGLGLRLIYFSYDVKMKEKGDIPEGYSVSREKKERFSLILESASTNQTSMYLCASSLLAGLQETQYFGPGTRLLVL.

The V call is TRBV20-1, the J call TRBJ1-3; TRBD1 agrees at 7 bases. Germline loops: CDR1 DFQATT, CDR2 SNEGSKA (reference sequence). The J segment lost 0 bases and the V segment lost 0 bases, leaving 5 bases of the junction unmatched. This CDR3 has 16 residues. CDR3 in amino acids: CSARDSRDSSGNTIYF. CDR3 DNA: TGCAGTGCTAGAGATAGCCGGGACAGCTCTGGAAACACCATATATTTT.

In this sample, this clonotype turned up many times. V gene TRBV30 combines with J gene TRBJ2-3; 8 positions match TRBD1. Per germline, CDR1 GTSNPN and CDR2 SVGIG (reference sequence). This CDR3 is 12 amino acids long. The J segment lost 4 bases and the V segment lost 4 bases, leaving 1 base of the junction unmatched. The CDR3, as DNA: TGTGCCTGGACAGGGGGCGCAGATACGCAGTATTTT. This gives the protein CAWTGGADTQYF.

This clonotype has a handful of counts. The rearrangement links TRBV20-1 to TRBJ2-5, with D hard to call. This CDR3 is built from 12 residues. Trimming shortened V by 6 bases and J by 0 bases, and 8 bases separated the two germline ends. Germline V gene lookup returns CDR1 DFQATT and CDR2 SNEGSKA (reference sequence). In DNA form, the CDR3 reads TGCAGTGCCGGAGAAAACCAAGAGACCCAGTACTTC. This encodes CSAGENQETQYF.

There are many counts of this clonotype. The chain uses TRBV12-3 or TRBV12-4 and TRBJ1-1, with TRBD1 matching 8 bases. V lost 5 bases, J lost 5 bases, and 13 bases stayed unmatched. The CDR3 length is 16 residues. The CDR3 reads CASSDRQGHGRTEAFF. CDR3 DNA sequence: TGTGCCAGCAGTGATCGACAGGGGCATGGAAGAACTGAAGCTTTCTTT.

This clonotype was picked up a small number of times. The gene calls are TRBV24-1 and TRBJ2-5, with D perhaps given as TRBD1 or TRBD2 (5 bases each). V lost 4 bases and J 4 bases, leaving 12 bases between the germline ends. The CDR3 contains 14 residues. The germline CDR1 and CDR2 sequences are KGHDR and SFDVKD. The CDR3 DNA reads TGTGCCACCAGTGAATCCCCGGGACGAGAGACCCAGTACTTC. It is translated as CATSESPGRETQYF.

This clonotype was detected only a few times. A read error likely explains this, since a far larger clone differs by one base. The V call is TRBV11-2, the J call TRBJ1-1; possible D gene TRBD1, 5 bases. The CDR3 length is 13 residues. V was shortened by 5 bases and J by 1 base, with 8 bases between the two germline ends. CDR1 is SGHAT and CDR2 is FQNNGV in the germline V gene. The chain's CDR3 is CASSRQQNTEAFF. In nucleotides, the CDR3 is TGTGCCAGCAGCCGACAGCAGAACACTGAAGCTTTCTTT.

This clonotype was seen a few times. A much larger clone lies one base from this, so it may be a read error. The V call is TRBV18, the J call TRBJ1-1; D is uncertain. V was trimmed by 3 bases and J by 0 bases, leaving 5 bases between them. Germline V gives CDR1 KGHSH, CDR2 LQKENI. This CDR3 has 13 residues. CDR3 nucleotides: TGTGCCAGCTCACCCGCGGTGAACACTGAAGCTTTCTTT. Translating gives CASSPAVNTEAFF. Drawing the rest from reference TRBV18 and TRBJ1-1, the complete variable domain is NAGVMQNPRHLVRRRGQEARLRCSPMKGHSHVYWYRQLPEEGLKFMVYLQKENIIDESGMPKERFSAEFPKEGPSILRIQQVVRGDSAAYFCASSPAVNTEAFFGQGTRLTVV.

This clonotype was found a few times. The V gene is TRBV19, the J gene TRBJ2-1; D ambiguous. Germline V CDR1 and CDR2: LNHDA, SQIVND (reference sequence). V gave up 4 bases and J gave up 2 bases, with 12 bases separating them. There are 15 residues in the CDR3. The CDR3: CASSTEDQPYNEQFF. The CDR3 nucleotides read TGTGCCAGTAGTACCGAGGACCAGCCCTACAATGAGCAGTTCTTC.

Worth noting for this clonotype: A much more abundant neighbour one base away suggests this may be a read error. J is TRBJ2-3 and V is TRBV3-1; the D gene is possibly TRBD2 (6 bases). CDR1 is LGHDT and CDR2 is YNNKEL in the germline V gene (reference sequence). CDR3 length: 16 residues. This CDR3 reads CASSRFGTASTDAQYF. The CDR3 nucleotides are TGTGCCAGCAGCCGTTTCGGGACTGCTAGCACAGATGCGCAGTATTTT.

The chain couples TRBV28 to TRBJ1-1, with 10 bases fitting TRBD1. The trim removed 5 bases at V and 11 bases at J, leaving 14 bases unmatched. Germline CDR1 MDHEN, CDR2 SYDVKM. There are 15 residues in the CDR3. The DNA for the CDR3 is TGTGCCAGCAGTGTAATTCCGCCGGGACAGGGGAACGCTTTCTTT. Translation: CASSVIPPGQGNAFF.

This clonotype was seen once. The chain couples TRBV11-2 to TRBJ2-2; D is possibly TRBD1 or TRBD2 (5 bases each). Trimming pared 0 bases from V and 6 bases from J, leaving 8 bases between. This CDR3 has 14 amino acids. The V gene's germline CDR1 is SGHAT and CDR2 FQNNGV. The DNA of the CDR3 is TGTGCCAGCAGCTTAGAGGGGGTCTCCGGGGAGCTGTTTTTT. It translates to CASSLEGVSGELFF.

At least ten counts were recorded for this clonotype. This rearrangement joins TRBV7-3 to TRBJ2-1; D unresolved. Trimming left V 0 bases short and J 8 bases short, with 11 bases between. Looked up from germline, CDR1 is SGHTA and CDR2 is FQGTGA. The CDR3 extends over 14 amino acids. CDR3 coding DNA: TGTGCCAGCAGCTTAACATTTCAAAGGGATGAGCAGTTCTTC. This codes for CASSLTFQRDEQFF.